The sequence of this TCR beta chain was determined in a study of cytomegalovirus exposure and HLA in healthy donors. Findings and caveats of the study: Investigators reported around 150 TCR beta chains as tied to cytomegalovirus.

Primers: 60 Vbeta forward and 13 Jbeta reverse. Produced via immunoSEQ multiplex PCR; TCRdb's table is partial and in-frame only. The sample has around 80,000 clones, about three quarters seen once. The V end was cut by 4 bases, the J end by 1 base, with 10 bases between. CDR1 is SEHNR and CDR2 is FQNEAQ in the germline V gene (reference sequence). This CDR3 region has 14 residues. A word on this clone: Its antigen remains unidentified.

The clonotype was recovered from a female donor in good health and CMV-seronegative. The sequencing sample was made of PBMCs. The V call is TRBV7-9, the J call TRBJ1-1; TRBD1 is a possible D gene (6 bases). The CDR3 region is CASSSLGGNTEAFF. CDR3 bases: TGTGCCAGCAGCTCCCTAGGGGGGAACACTGAAGCTTTCTTT.